Below, 29 T cell receptor beta chains from the same sample are listed, as sequenced in a study of cytotoxic CD8 clonotypes in ibrutinib-treated CLL. Method: immunoSEQ multiplex PCR; TCRdb's copy keeps in-frame clones and lacks some. In the table there are fewer than 100,000 clones, around 84% of which are singletons. Sequencing used PBMCs, obtained before ibrutinib treatment. The receptor source for this set is a human donor with chronic lymphocytic leukemia.

The chain has TRBV9 and TRBJ2-7; no firm D call. Germline V CDR1 and CDR2: SGDLS, YYNGEE. The ends were cut back, 0 bases at V and 3 bases at J, with 13 bases in the middle. The CDR3 length is 15 residues. The CDR3 region is CASSVDLELGYEQYF. CDR3 sequence (DNA): TGTGCCAGCAGCGTAGATTTGGAGTTGGGCTACGAGCAGTACTTC.

V usage is TRBV5-1 and J usage is TRBJ1-1, with D possibly matching TRBD1 (5 bases). CDR1 is SGHRS and CDR2 is YFSETQ in the germline V gene. The CDR3 loop spans 17 amino acids. V lost 1 base and J 1 base, leaving 17 bases between the germline ends. DNA of the CDR3: TGCGCCAGCAGCTTGAAGGACGATCAGAGGGGGAACACTGAAGCTTTCTTT. It translates to CASSLKDDQRGNTEAFF.

The CDR3, as DNA: TGCGCCAGCAGCTTATTACAGGGGACCAACACTGAAGCTTTCTTT. This encodes CASSLLQGTNTEAFF. The chain couples TRBV5-1 to TRBJ1-1; 7 bases line up with TRBD1. CDR3 length: 15 amino acids. Germline assignment: CDR1 SGHRS and CDR2 YFSETQ. V shed 2 bases and J 2 bases; nucleotides not matched to a gene: 6. Combining the CDR3 with reference TRBV5-1 and TRBJ1-1 gives the whole variable domain KAGVTQTPRYLIKTRGQQVTLSCSPISGHRSVSWYQQTPGQGLQFLFEYFSETQRNKGNFPGRFSGRQFSNSRSEMNVSTLELGDSALYLCASSLLQGTNTEAFFGQGTRLTVV.

The rearrangement joins TRBV6-6 to TRBJ2-3, with D perhaps matching TRBD2 (6 bases). In germline, CDR1 is MNHNY, CDR2 SVGAGI (reference sequence). The CDR3 loop spans 15 amino acids. Trimming shortened V by 5 bases and J by 3 bases, and 15 bases separated the two germline ends. CDR3 coding DNA: TGTGCCAGCAGTCCCGGGAGTAAATCGACAGATACGCAGTATTTT. Translation gives CASSPGSKSTDTQYF.

This clone has just a few counts. The same CDR3 also results from other DNA sequences found in this sample. The chain is built from TRBV7-2 and TRBJ1-3; 8 bases agree with TRBD1. CDR1 is SGHTA and CDR2 is FQGNSA in the germline V gene. The V and J ends lost 4 bases and 2 bases, in that order; junction bases with no gene match: 4. The CDR3 has 15 amino acids. CDR3 in amino acids: CASSSATGAGNTIYF. The CDR3 region has the DNA TGTGCCAGCAGCTCGGCGACAGGGGCTGGAAACACCATATATTTT.

The rearrangement joins TRBV13 to TRBJ2-1; 8 nucleotides agree with TRBD2. The CDR3 is made up of 16 amino acids. Germline CDR1 and CDR2: PRHDT and FYEKMQ (reference sequence). Trimming removed 5 bases from V and 7 bases from J; junction bases left unmatched: 13. As DNA, the CDR3 is TGTGCCAGCAGCGTAACTGGCGGGAGGATCATGAATGAGCAGTTCTTC. Translating it yields CASSVTGGRIMNEQFF.

The chain combines TRBV19 with TRBJ2-4; no firm D call. Trimming stripped 3 bases from V and 0 bases from J, with 9 bases between. CDR1 and CDR2 from the germline V gene are LNHDA and SQIVND (reference sequence). The length of the CDR3 is 15 residues. The CDR3 here is CASSINRVAKNIQYF. The CDR3 coding sequence is TGTGCCAGTAGTATTAACAGAGTAGCCAAAAACATTCAGTACTTC.

This chain connects TRBV7-6 to TRBJ2-1; maybe TRBD2 (6 bases). This CDR3 is built from 14 residues. The germline V gene encodes CDR1 SGHVS and CDR2 FNYEAQ. The V and J ends lost 4 bases and 7 bases respectively, with 14 bases between them. The CDR3 reads CASSSQGLINEQFF. The CDR3 coding sequence is TGTGCCAGCAGCTCCCAGGGACTTATTAATGAGCAGTTCTTC.

The rearrangement links TRBV27 to TRBJ2-7; 10 bases agree with TRBD1. V trimming: 5 bases; J trimming: 5 bases; junction bases outside the gene matches: 3. The germline CDR1 and CDR2 sequences are MNHEY and SMNVEV (reference sequence). This CDR3 contains 13 residues. The CDR3, as DNA: TGTGCCAGCAGTCGGGACAGGGGCGACGAGCAGTACTTC. Encoded protein: CASSRDRGDEQYF.

The chain combines TRBV9 with TRBJ2-3; the match to TRBD2 covers 10 bases. The J segment lost 5 bases and the V segment lost 1 base, leaving 4 bases of the junction unmatched. This CDR3 has 15 amino acids. Per the germline V gene, CDR1 is SGDLS and CDR2 is YYNGEE. CDR3 bases: TGTGCCAGCAGCGTACTAGCGGGAGAGATAGATACGCAGTATTTT. Translation: CASSVLAGEIDTQYF.

This rearrangement joins TRBV28 to TRBJ2-1; tentative D call: TRBD1 (5 bases). Germline V gene lookup returns CDR1 MDHEN and CDR2 SYDVKM. This CDR3 has 15 amino acids. V lost 4 bases and J lost 9, with 19 bases in between. The CDR3 sequence: CASSSRQGRVGEQFF. The CDR3 nucleotides are TGTGCCAGCAGTTCGCGGCAGGGAAGGGTCGGTGAGCAGTTCTTC.

V gene TRBV6-6 combines with J gene TRBJ2-6; D gene unclear. CDR3 length: 15 amino acids. V lost 0 bases and J lost 2, with 5 bases in between. CDR1 MNHNY and CDR2 SVGAGI come from the germline V gene (reference sequence). CDR3 sequence reads: CASSYSRTGANVLTF. The DNA for the CDR3 is TGTGCCAGCAGTTACTCTCGTACTGGGGCCAACGTCCTGACTTTC.

The chain couples TRBV7-9 to TRBJ2-2; weak D call: TRBD2 (5 bases). CDR3 length equals 16 residues. Per germline, CDR1 SEHNR and CDR2 FQNEAQ (reference sequence). V was clipped by 3 bases and J by 0 bases, with 11 bases between them. CDR3 bases: TGTGCCAGCAGCTTTGTGCGGGCCTCGAACACCGGGGAGCTGTTTTTT. It translates to CASSFVRASNTGELFF.

This clone appeared a few times. The gene calls are TRBV2 and TRBJ1-1; D perhaps matches TRBD1 (5 bases). Trimming removed 6 bases at V and 1 base at J, with 9 bases between. The CDR3 runs to 13 residues. The germline V gene encodes CDR1 SNHLY and CDR2 FYNNEI. CDR3 protein: CASRRQPNTEAFF. CDR3 in DNA: TGTGCCAGCAGACGACAGCCGAACACTGAAGCTTTCTTT.

This clone came up once. The V gene is TRBV11-2, the J gene TRBJ2-3; D is undetermined. Germline loops: CDR1 SGHAT, CDR2 FQNNGV. The CDR3 spans 16 residues. The V end was cut by 4 bases, the J end by 0 bases, with 14 bases between. This CDR3 reads CASSYLLSRSTDTQYF. CDR3 sequence (DNA): TGTGCCAGCAGCTACCTGCTGAGCAGGAGCACAGATACGCAGTATTTT.

This chain links TRBV25-1 with TRBJ2-2, with 12 bases aligning to TRBD2. Germline assignment: CDR1 MGHDK and CDR2 SYGVNS. This CDR3 has 16 residues. J was trimmed by 3 bases and V by 4 bases; bases with no gene match: 3. The CDR3 coding sequence is TGTGCCAGCAGTGGACTAGCGGGAGTTTACACCGGGGAGCTGTTTTTT. Translation: CASSGLAGVYTGELFF.

This chain uses TRBV29-1 with TRBJ1-2, with TRBD1 matching over 9 bases. CDR3 length equals 16 residues. Trimming at V came to 4 bases and at J to 1 base, leaving 10 bases not matched to a gene. Germline V CDR1 and CDR2: SQVTM, ANQGSEA. This chain's CDR3 is CSVVVRQGDRNYGYTF. CDR3 in DNA: TGCAGCGTTGTAGTTAGACAGGGGGATCGTAACTATGGCTACACCTTC.

The rearrangement links TRBV19 to TRBJ1-4; D uncertain. The V end was cut by 8 bases, the J end by 1 base, with 8 bases between. There are 13 residues in the CDR3. Germline values: CDR1 LNHDA, CDR2 SQIVND (reference sequence). This chain's CDR3 is CASGPRTNEKLFF. The CDR3 region has the DNA TGTGCCAGTGGCCCCAGAACTAATGAAAAACTGTTTTTT.

This clone occurred a few times. The chain carries TRBV30 and TRBJ2-2; TRBD1 matches at 9 bases. Germline V gives CDR1 GTSNPN, CDR2 SVGIG (reference sequence). This CDR3 has 18 amino acids. J gave up 7 bases and V 0 bases, and 15 bases lay outside the gene matches. The CDR3 nucleotides read TGTGCCTGGAGTGTACTCTTGCCGGGACAGGGAAAAGTCGGGGAGCTGTTTTTT. Amino acid sequence: CAWSVLLPGQGKVGELFF.

The genes are TRBV18 and TRBJ2-2, with unresolved D. Per the germline V gene, CDR1 is KGHSH and CDR2 is LQKENI. The ends were cut back, 2 bases at V and 6 bases at J, with 10 bases in the middle. This CDR3 comprises 14 residues. CDR3: CASSPSVTPGELFF. The DNA of the CDR3 is TGTGCCAGCTCACCATCGGTGACTCCCGGGGAGCTGTTTTTT.

This chain links TRBV28 with TRBJ1-5; D is perhaps TRBD1 (5 bases). V lost 4 bases and J 5 bases, leaving 12 bases between the germline ends. Germline V gives CDR1 MDHEN, CDR2 SYDVKM. CDR3 length equals 14 residues. CDR3 region: CASSWLQDDQPQHF. The CDR3 nucleotides read TGTGCCAGCAGTTGGTTACAGGATGATCAGCCCCAGCATTTT.

The rearrangement links TRBV7-3 to TRBJ2-7; 10 positions agree with TRBD1. CDR3 length: 15 residues. Germline loops: CDR1 SGHTA, CDR2 FQGTGA. With V trimmed by 4 bases and J by 4 bases, 7 bases remained unmatched. This CDR3 is CASSSGTGALYEQYF. The CDR3 bases are TGTGCCAGCAGCTCTGGGACAGGGGCTCTTTACGAGCAGTACTTC.

V gene TRBV9 combines with J gene TRBJ1-4, with D perhaps TRBD1 (5 bases). Germline V lookup: CDR1 SGDLS, CDR2 YYNGEE. V was cut by 2 bases and J by 11 bases, with 16 bases left in between. The length of the CDR3 is 14 residues. CDR3 nucleotides: TGTGCCAGCAGCGTCTTTACCACCGGGGGGAAACTGTTTTTT. The encoded protein is CASSVFTTGGKLFF.

The chain links TRBV29-1 to TRBJ2-7; tentatively, D is TRBD1 (6 bases). Germline V gene lookup returns CDR1 SQVTM and CDR2 ANQGSEA. Trimming pared 0 bases from V and 3 bases from J, leaving 15 bases between. There are 15 residues in the CDR3. The CDR3 spells CSVEDRGRGSYEQYF. CDR3 nucleotide sequence: TGCAGCGTTGAAGATCGTGGCAGGGGCAGCTACGAGCAGTACTTC.

The chain combines TRBV5-6 with TRBJ2-3; 13 positions match TRBD2. Germline CDR1 and CDR2: SGHDT and YYEEEE. The CDR3 consists of 13 residues. With V trimmed by 9 bases and J by 6 bases, 4 bases remained unmatched. CDR3 protein: CATGLAGSDTQYF. The CDR3 DNA follows: TGTGCCACGGGACTAGCGGGAAGTGATACGCAGTATTTT.

This chain's CDR3 is CASSLFPGDSINEQFF. CDR3 nucleotides: TGTGCCAGCAGCTTATTTCCGGGAGATAGTATCAATGAGCAGTTCTTC. The chain recombines TRBV7-2 with TRBJ2-1; the D gene is possibly TRBD2 (6 bases). Germline-derived CDR1 and CDR2 are SGHTA and FQGNSA. V was cut by 2 bases and J by 6 bases, with 17 bases left in between. This CDR3 has 16 amino acids. Supplemented by reference TRBV7-2 and TRBJ2-1, the full variable domain reads GAGVSQSPSNKVTEKGKDVELRCDPISGHTALYWYRQSLGQGLEFLIYFQGNSAPDKSGLPSDRFSAERTGGSVSTLTIQRTQQEDSAVYLCASSLFPGDSINEQFFGPGTRLTVL.

CDR3 region: CASSRRQGSTDTQYF. In DNA, the CDR3 is TGTGCCAGCAGTAGAAGACAGGGTAGCACAGATACGCAGTATTTT. This sequence joins TRBV6-5 and TRBJ2-3; 7 positions agree with TRBD1. With 5 bases clipped from V and 0 bases from J, the junction kept 5 bases outside the gene matches. The length of the CDR3 is 15 residues. The germline V gene encodes CDR1 MNHEY and CDR2 SVGAGI.

The rearrangement uses TRBV7-9 and TRBJ2-1; TRBD2 matches at 9 bases. V lost 5 bases, J lost 6 bases, and 5 bases stayed unmatched. Germline V gene sequence: CDR1 SEHNR, CDR2 FQNEAQ (reference sequence). The CDR3 has 14 amino acids. DNA of the CDR3: TGTGCCAGCAGCGTGACTAGCGGAGCCAATGAGCAGTTCTTC. Translating it yields CASSVTSGANEQFF.

The genes are TRBV7-2 and TRBJ2-7, with D hard to call. This CDR3 is built from 14 residues. V was pared by 5 bases and J by 0 bases, with 11 bases between. Germline V gene sequence: CDR1 SGHTA, CDR2 FQGNSA. CDR3 region: CASSRSGPSYEQYF. For the CDR3, the DNA is TGTGCCAGCAGCCGTAGTGGCCCCTCCTACGAGCAGTACTTC.